The 30 T cell receptor beta chains below come from one sample, sequenced in a study of T cells after yellow fever vaccination. Each CDR3 protein gets one entry after TCRdb re-called the 5' RACE reads with MiXCR. The sample holds a few hundred thousand distinct CDR3 sequences; roughly 3.5% are singletons and the top ten take 20% to 30%. The specimen was PBMCs, collected on the day of the yellow fever booster vaccination. These receptors were collected from a man younger than 35 who received the YFV17D yellow fever vaccine.

The gene calls are TRBV10-3 and TRBJ1-4; the D is unclear. Germline V gene data show CDR1 as ENHRY and CDR2 as SYGVKD. This CDR3 contains 15 residues. V lost 0 bases, J lost 2 bases, and 7 bases lay in between. The DNA for the CDR3 is TGTGCCATCAGTGAGTCGGCGACTACTAATGAAAAACTGTTTTTT. This sequence encodes CAISESATTNEKLFF.

This clonotype was recorded many times. The chain recombines TRBV5-4 with TRBJ1-5, with D hard to call. V lost 0 bases and J lost 3, with 4 bases in between. The CDR3 has 13 residues. The germline gives CDR1 SGHNT, CDR2 YYREEE (reference sequence). The CDR3 region has the DNA TGTGCCAGCAGCTTGGAGGCCAATCAGCCCCAGCATTTT. Translation gives CASSLEANQPQHF.

This clonotype turned up a few times. This chain uses TRBV6-5 with TRBJ1-3; D is ambiguous. The CDR3 length is 14 residues. Germline V lookup: CDR1 MNHEY, CDR2 SVGAGI. The ends were cut back, 2 bases at V and 4 bases at J, with 9 bases in the middle. As DNA, the CDR3 is TGTGCCAGCAGTTACGCCCGTTACGGAAACACCATATATTTT. The encoded protein is CASSYARYGNTIYF.

This clonotype was detected only a few times. The chain is built from TRBV20-1 and TRBJ1-1; D ambiguous. From germline, CDR1 is DFQATT and CDR2 SNEGSKA (reference sequence). V was cut by 6 bases and J by 2 bases, with 16 bases left in between. The CDR3 runs to 14 residues. The CDR3 nucleotides are TGCAGTGCCCTAGACGCCCGCCTAAACACTGAAGCTTTCTTT. Encoded protein: CSALDARLNTEAFF.

This clonotype was observed a few times. The genes are TRBV20-1 and TRBJ2-5; a weak D match, TRBD2 (5 bases). V was pared by 7 bases and J by 5 bases, with 14 bases between. In germline, CDR1 is DFQATT, CDR2 SNEGSKA (reference sequence). The CDR3 loop spans 12 amino acids. The DNA of the CDR3 is TGCAGTGTGGGTAGCGTCCTGGAGACCCAGTACTTC. This gives the protein CSVGSVLETQYF.

The chain combines TRBV19 with TRBJ2-3; D is undetermined. This CDR3 is built from 14 residues. Deletions cut 7 bases from V and 0 bases from J, with 11 bases between. Germline V gene data show CDR1 as LNHDA and CDR2 as SQIVND (reference sequence). DNA of the CDR3: TGTGCCAGTAATGCGGAAACTAGCACAGATACGCAGTATTTT. This gives the protein CASNAETSTDTQYF.

The gene calls are TRBV5-4 and TRBJ2-2, with 8 bases identical to TRBD2. Germline V gives CDR1 SGHNT, CDR2 YYREEE (reference sequence). CDR3 length: 18 amino acids. V was clipped by 4 bases and J by 3 bases; unmatched bases: 14. The CDR3 reads CASSLRSGSGGYTGELFF. In DNA form, the CDR3 reads TGTGCCAGCAGCCTCCGGTCTGGGAGCGGGGGATACACCGGGGAGCTGTTTTTT.

The chain carries TRBV20-1 and TRBJ2-2; D is ambiguous. This CDR3 has 13 residues. CDR1 is DFQATT and CDR2 is SNEGSKA in the germline V gene (reference sequence). With 3 bases removed from V and 1 base from J, the gap between germline ends came to 6 bases. CDR3 DNA: TGCAGTGCTAGGTGGGGGAACACCGGGGAGCTGTTTTTT. Its protein product is CSARWGNTGELFF.

This clonotype was observed a handful of times. The chain carries TRBV15 and TRBJ2-7, with no clear D. CDR3 length: 13 residues. Trimming shortened V by 4 bases and J by 3 bases, and 10 bases separated the two germline ends. Germline loops: CDR1 LNHNV, CDR2 YYDKDF (reference sequence). This chain's CDR3 is CATSIPGYYEQYF. CDR3 in DNA: TGTGCCACCAGCATCCCGGGTTACTACGAGCAGTACTTC. Full variable domain (remainder filled in from reference TRBV15 and TRBJ2-7): DAMVIQNPRYQVTQFGKPVTLSCSQTLNHNVMYWYQQKSSQAPKLLFHYYDKDFNNEADTPDNFQSRRPNTSFCFLDIRSPGLGDTAMYLCATSIPGYYEQYFGPGTRLTVT.

This clonotype was seen ten or more times. The V and J genes are TRBV5-1 and TRBJ2-5; weak D call: TRBD1 (5 bases). The CDR3 contains 13 residues. Germline values: CDR1 SGHRS, CDR2 YFSETQ. V dropped 1 base and J dropped 5 bases, with 9 bases sitting between them. The CDR3 sequence: CASSLQGWETQYF. CDR3 nucleotide sequence: TGCGCCAGCAGCTTGCAGGGTTGGGAGACCCAGTACTTC.

This clonotype showed up many times. The chain couples TRBV27 to TRBJ2-7; D is uncertain. The V gene's germline CDR1 is MNHEY and CDR2 SMNVEV (reference sequence). V lost 3 bases and J 3 bases, leaving 9 bases between the germline ends. This CDR3 contains 13 residues. The CDR3 region has the DNA TGTGCCAGCAGTTTCAGCAGGCTCTACGAGCAGTACTTC. This gives the protein CASSFSRLYEQYF.

V gene TRBV18 combines with J gene TRBJ1-1, with a weak D call TRBD1 (5 bases). Germline CDR1 and CDR2: KGHSH and LQKENI. The CDR3 sequence is 13 residues long. V shed 2 bases and J shed 4 bases, with 8 bases lying between them. This CDR3 reads CASSPVGTTEAFF. The CDR3 bases are TGTGCCAGCTCACCAGTAGGGACCACTGAAGCTTTCTTT.

The V call is TRBV29-1, the J call TRBJ1-1; D is possibly TRBD1 (5 bases). V lost 1 base and J 6 bases, leaving 9 bases between the germline ends. Germline lookup yields CDR1 SQVTM and CDR2 ANQGSEA. The CDR3 is 12 residues long. The CDR3 region is CSVEGGQPEAFF. CDR3 DNA sequence: TGCAGCGTTGAAGGGGGCCAGCCTGAAGCTTTCTTT.

This clonotype was observed at least ten times. The chain is built from TRBV5-1 and TRBJ1-1, with no clear D. V was trimmed by 5 bases and J by 7 bases, leaving 18 bases between them. Germline-derived CDR1 and CDR2 are SGHRS and YFSETQ. The CDR3 totals 14 residues. CDR3 DNA: TGCGCCAGCAGACCTCGGGGTGGGGTGGGTGAAGCTTTCTTT. Translated, it gives CASRPRGGVGEAFF.

This clonotype occurred many times. This chain uses TRBV5-1 with TRBJ2-7; TRBD2 might be the D (5 bases). Germline-derived CDR1 and CDR2 are SGHRS and YFSETQ. The CDR3 consists of 14 residues. V was clipped by 4 bases and J by 5 bases, with 16 bases between them. CDR3 nucleotides: TGCGCCAGCAGCCCCGGGGTAGGGCTCGACGAGCAGTACTTC. Residues: CASSPGVGLDEQYF.

This clonotype was detected ten times or more. V gene TRBV20-1 combines with J gene TRBJ2-5; 12 nucleotides agree with TRBD2. V gave up 4 bases and J gave up 5 bases; unmatched junction bases: 17. The CDR3 runs 18 residues. From germline, CDR1 is DFQATT and CDR2 SNEGSKA (reference sequence). Here the CDR3 DNA reads TGCAGTGCTACATATCCCCCCCCGACTAGCGGGGGACGTGAGACCCAGTACTTC. Residues: CSATYPPPTSGGRETQYF.

This clonotype has more than one count but fewer than ten. J is TRBJ1-1 and V is TRBV7-9; no reliable D call. V was trimmed by 4 bases and J by 7 bases, leaving 10 bases between them. The V gene's germline CDR1 is SEHNR and CDR2 FQNEAQ (reference sequence). This CDR3 has 12 amino acids. The CDR3 spells CASSSALLEAFF. The CDR3 DNA reads TGTGCCAGCAGCTCGGCCCTTCTTGAAGCTTTCTTT.

This clonotype was recorded many times. The chain uses TRBV5-1 and TRBJ2-5; the match to TRBD1 covers 7 bases. J lost 5 bases, V lost 1 base, and 20 bases had no gene match. Germline values: CDR1 SGHRS, CDR2 YFSETQ. The CDR3 extends over 19 amino acids. The CDR3 region is CASSLPRTDNRGERETQYF. The CDR3 coding sequence is TGCGCCAGCAGCTTGCCACGCACCGATAACAGGGGTGAAAGGGAGACCCAGTACTTC.

This clonotype has a count of ten or more. This chain connects TRBV14 to TRBJ2-2; D uncertain. Per the germline V gene, CDR1 is SGHDN and CDR2 is FVKESK. CDR3 size: 14 residues. Trimming cost V 0 bases and J 1 base, with 3 bases left between them. CDR3 region: CASSQERNTGELFF. CDR3 sequence (DNA): TGTGCCAGCAGCCAAGAGAGGAACACCGGGGAGCTGTTTTTT.

This clonotype came up a few times. This chain uses TRBV19 with TRBJ1-2; D gene unclear. This CDR3 is built from 14 residues. Germline lookup yields CDR1 LNHDA and CDR2 SQIVND (reference sequence). Trimming removed 7 bases at V and 4 bases at J, with 16 bases between. In DNA form, the CDR3 reads TGTGCCAGTACCCGCGATAAAAGTCTCTATGGCTACACCTTC. Its protein product is CASTRDKSLYGYTF.

This clonotype was recorded many times. The V and J genes are TRBV7-6 and TRBJ2-5; D uncertain. Trimming removed 5 bases at V and 1 base at J, with 17 bases between. CDR3 length equals 16 residues. Germline V gene sequence: CDR1 SGHVS, CDR2 FNYEAQ. CDR3 nucleotides: TGTGCCAGCAGCCCCCTCCTGTCTGCCTTCCAAGAGACCCAGTACTTC. Its protein is CASSPLLSAFQETQYF.

CDR3 amino acids: CASSYVPGTGGKWAPLHF. The CDR3 DNA sequence: TGTGCCAGCAGTTACGTCCCCGGGACAGGGGGCAAGTGGGCACCCCTCCACTTT. The chain links TRBV6-5 to TRBJ1-6; 12 bases map to TRBD1. V gave up 2 bases and J gave up 11 bases; unmatched junction bases: 13. CDR3 length: 18 amino acids. The germline gives CDR1 MNHEY, CDR2 SVGAGI.

This clonotype was found many times. The rearrangement links TRBV6-5 to TRBJ1-1, with a weak D call TRBD1 (5 bases). Looked up from germline, CDR1 is MNHEY and CDR2 is SVGAGI. Trimming left V 6 bases short and J 4 bases short, with 15 bases between. The CDR3 sequence is 14 residues long. The CDR3 protein is CASSSSQGGTEAFF. The CDR3 nucleotides read TGTGCCAGCAGCTCCTCCCAGGGAGGCACTGAAGCTTTCTTT.

The V call is TRBV18, the J call TRBJ1-6, with TRBD1 identical over 9 bases. V lost 5 bases to trimming and J lost 2 bases; unmatched junction nucleotides: 4. Germline CDR1 is KGHSH and CDR2 is LQKENI. This CDR3 has 16 amino acids. The CDR3 loop reads CASSSDRGTYNSPLHF. In DNA, the CDR3 is TGTGCCAGCTCATCAGACAGGGGGACCTATAATTCACCCCTCCACTTT.

This clonotype was seen a few times. V usage is TRBV5-1 and J usage is TRBJ1-2, with 7 bases fitting TRBD1. This CDR3 contains 13 residues. With 10 bases clipped from V and 5 bases from J, the junction kept 11 bases outside the gene matches. CDR1 and CDR2 from the germline V gene are SGHRS and YFSETQ. As DNA, the CDR3 is TGCGCCTGCCGGGACAGCTTATTTTATGGCTACACCTTC. Translated, it gives CACRDSLFYGYTF.

The chain combines TRBV29-1 with TRBJ2-3; tentative D call: TRBD2 (6 bases). Trimming stripped 3 bases from V and 6 bases from J, with 10 bases between. Germline V gives CDR1 SQVTM, CDR2 ANQGSEA. The CDR3 loop spans 12 amino acids. The CDR3 loop is CSVDKAGDTQYF. CDR3 nucleotides: TGCAGCGTTGATAAGGCGGGGGATACGCAGTATTTT.

This clonotype came up a few times. The gene calls are TRBV13 and TRBJ2-5; 11 positions agree with TRBD1. Looked up from germline, CDR1 is PRHDT and CDR2 is FYEKMQ (reference sequence). CDR3 length equals 15 residues. With 3 bases clipped from V and 5 bases from J, the junction kept 5 bases outside the gene matches. CDR3: CASSFGTGGGETQYF. For the CDR3, the DNA is TGTGCCAGCAGCTTCGGGACAGGGGGAGGGGAGACCCAGTACTTC.

This clonotype appeared many times. CDR3 protein: CASSLAGQSETQYF. CDR3 nucleotide sequence: TGTGCCAGCAGCTTAGCAGGACAGTCGGAGACCCAGTACTTC. The chain combines TRBV7-8 with TRBJ2-5, with D tentatively TRBD1 (6 bases). The germline gives CDR1 SGHVS, CDR2 FQNEAQ. Trimming left V 0 bases short and J 5 bases short, with 10 bases between. This CDR3 has 14 amino acids.

J is TRBJ2-1 and V is TRBV6-6; D possibly corresponds to TRBD1 (6 bases). Per germline, CDR1 MNHNY and CDR2 SVGAGI (reference sequence). Trimming removed 1 base from V and 7 bases from J, with 14 bases in between. The CDR3 extends over 15 amino acids. CDR3 in DNA: TGTGCCAGCAGTTACTTAGCGACAGGCGGGAATGAGCAGTTCTTC. It specifies CASSYLATGGNEQFF.

This clonotype was counted a few times. The chain carries TRBV12-3 or TRBV12-4 and TRBJ2-7; D is undetermined. V dropped 3 bases and J dropped 6 bases, with 9 bases sitting between them. The CDR3 runs to 12 residues. CDR3 protein: CASSFLWGEQYF. The CDR3 nucleotides read TGTGCCAGCAGTTTTTTATGGGGCGAGCAGTACTTC.